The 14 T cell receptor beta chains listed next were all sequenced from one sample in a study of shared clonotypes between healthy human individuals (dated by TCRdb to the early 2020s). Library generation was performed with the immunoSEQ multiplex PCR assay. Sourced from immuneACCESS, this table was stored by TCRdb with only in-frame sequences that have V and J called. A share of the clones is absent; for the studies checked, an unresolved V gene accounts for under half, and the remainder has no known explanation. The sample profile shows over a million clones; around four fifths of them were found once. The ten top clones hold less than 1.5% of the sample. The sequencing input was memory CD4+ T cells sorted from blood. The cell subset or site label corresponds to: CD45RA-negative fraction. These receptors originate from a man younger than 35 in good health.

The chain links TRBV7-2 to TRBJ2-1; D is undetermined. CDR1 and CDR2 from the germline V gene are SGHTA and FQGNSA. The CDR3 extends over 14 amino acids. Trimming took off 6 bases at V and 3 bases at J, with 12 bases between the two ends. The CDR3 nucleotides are TGTGCCAGCAGGTCAACGGAAGTCTACAATGAGCAGTTCTTC. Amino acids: CASRSTEVYNEQFF.

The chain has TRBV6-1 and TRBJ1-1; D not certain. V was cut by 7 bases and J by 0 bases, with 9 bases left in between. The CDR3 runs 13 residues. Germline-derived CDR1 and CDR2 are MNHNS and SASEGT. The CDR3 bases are TGTGCCAGCACCCGAGGGTTGAACACTGAAGCTTTCTTT. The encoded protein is CASTRGLNTEAFF.

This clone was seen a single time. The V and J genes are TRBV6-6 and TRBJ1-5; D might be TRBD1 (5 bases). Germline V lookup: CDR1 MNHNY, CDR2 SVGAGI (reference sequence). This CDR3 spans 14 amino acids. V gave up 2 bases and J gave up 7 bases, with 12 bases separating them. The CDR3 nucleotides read TGTGCCAGCAGTTACCCGGGGGGGTGGCAGCCCCAGCATTTT. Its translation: CASSYPGGWQPQHF.

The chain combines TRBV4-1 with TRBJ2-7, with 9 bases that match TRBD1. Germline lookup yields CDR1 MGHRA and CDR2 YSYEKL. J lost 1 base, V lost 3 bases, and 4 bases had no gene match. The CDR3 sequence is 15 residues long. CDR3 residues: CASSHPGQGSYEQYF. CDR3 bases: TGCGCCAGCAGCCATCCGGGACAGGGATCCTACGAGCAGTACTTC.

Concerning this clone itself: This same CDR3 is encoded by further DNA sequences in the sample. The CDR3 is CASSLLAGVTNEQFF. CDR3 nucleotide sequence: TGTGCCAGCAGCTTACTAGCGGGAGTGACCAATGAGCAGTTCTTC. The rearrangement uses TRBV7-2 and TRBJ2-1; 10 nucleotides line up with TRBD2. The CDR3 length is 15 residues. The J segment lost 6 bases and the V segment lost 2 bases, leaving 4 bases of the junction unmatched. Germline V gene data show CDR1 as SGHTA and CDR2 as FQGNSA.

Here the CDR3 reads CASSVGPNGEQFF. The CDR3 DNA sequence: TGTGCCAGCAGTGTTGGTCCCAACGGTGAGCAGTTCTTC. The chain joins TRBV2 to TRBJ2-1, with no clear D. This CDR3 is built from 13 residues. Trimming removed 4 bases from V and 9 bases from J, with 13 bases in between. CDR1 is SNHLY, CDR2 FYNNEI, per germline.

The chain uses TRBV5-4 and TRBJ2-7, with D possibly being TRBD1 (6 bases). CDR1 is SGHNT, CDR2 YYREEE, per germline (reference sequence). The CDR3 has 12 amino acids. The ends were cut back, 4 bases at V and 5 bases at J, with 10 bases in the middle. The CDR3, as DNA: TGTGCCAGCAGCACGGGACAACACGAGCAGTACTTC. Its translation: CASSTGQHEQYF.

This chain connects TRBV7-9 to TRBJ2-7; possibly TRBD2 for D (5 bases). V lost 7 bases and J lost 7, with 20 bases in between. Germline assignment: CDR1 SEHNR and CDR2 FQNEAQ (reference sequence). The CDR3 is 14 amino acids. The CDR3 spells CASNLGWGTGEQYF. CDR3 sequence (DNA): TGTGCCAGCAACCTCGGGTGGGGAACGGGGGAGCAGTACTTC. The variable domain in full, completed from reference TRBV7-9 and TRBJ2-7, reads DTGVSQNPRHKITKRGQNVTFRCDPISEHNRLYWYRQTLGQGPEFLTYFQNEAQLEKSRLLSDRFSAERPKGSFSTLEIQRTEQGDSAMYLCASNLGWGTGEQYFGPGTRLTVT.

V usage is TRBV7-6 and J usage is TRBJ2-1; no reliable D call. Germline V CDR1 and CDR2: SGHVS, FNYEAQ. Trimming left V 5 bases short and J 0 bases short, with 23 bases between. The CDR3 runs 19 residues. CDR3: CASSPQRSQLLASYNEQFF. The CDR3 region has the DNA TGTGCCAGCAGCCCACAAAGGTCGCAGCTACTTGCCTCCTACAATGAGCAGTTCTTC.

The CDR3: CASSLTRGTDTQYF. CDR3 sequence (DNA): TGTGCCAGCTCTCTCACCCGAGGTACAGATACGCAGTATTTT. The gene calls are TRBV18 and TRBJ2-3, with D hard to call. Per germline, CDR1 KGHSH and CDR2 LQKENI. This CDR3 has 14 amino acids. Trimming left V 6 bases short and J 3 bases short, with 13 bases between. The whole variable domain, remainder taken from reference TRBV18 and TRBJ2-3, is NAGVMQNPRHLVRRRGQEARLRCSPMKGHSHVYWYRQLPEEGLKFMVYLQKENIIDESGMPKERFSAEFPKEGPSILRIQQVVRGDSAAYFCASSLTRGTDTQYFGPGTRLTVL.

CDR3 loop: CASNRDRASYF. For the CDR3, the DNA is TGTGCCAGCAATCGAGACAGGGCAAGTTACTTC. The chain employs TRBV2 and TRBJ2-7; 7 bases are shared with TRBD1. Germline CDR1 SNHLY, CDR2 FYNNEI. The CDR3 runs 11 residues. V lost 7 bases, J lost 13 bases, and 10 bases stayed unmatched.

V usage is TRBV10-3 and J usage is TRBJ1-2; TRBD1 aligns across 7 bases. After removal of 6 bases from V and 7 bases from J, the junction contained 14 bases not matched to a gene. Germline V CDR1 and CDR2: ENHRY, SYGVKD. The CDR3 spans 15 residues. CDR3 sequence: CAISLGQLKTGGYTF. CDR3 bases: TGTGCCATCAGCCTGGGACAGCTAAAAACCGGTGGCTACACCTTC.

DNA for the CDR3: TGTGCCATCAGTGGTGGACAGCTGAACACTGAAGCTTTCTTT. Encoded protein: CAISGGQLNTEAFF. The rearrangement uses TRBV10-3 and TRBJ1-1; perhaps TRBD1 as D (6 bases). Germline CDR1 and CDR2: ENHRY and SYGVKD. V was cut by 4 bases and J by 0 bases, with 9 bases left in between. CDR3 length: 14 residues.

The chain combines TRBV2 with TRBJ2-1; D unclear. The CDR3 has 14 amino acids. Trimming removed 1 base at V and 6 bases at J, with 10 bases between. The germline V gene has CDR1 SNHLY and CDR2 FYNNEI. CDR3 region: CASSEVTASNEQFF. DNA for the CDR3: TGTGCCAGCAGTGAAGTGACGGCGAGCAATGAGCAGTTCTTC.